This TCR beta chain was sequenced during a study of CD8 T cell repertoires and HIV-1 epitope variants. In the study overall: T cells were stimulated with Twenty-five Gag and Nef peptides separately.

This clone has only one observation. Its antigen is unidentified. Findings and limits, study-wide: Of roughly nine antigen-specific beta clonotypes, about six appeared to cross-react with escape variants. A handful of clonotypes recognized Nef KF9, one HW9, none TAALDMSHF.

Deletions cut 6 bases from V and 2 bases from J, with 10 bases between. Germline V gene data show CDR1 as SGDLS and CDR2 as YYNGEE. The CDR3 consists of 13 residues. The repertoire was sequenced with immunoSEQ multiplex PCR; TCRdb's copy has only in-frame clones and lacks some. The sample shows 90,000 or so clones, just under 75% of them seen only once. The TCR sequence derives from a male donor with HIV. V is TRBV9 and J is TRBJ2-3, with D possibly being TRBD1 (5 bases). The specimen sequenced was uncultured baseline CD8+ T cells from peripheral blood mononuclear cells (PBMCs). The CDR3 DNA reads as TGTGCCAGCAACCCGGACACCACAGATACGCAGTATTTT. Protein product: CASNPDTTDTQYF.